This entry concerns a single TCR beta chain. Methods used by the authors: Researchers report that nucleated cell counts were estimated from reference gene primer amplification. TCRdb keeps only in-frame clones here, not all; method: immunoSEQ multiplex PCR. V, J and clone size reflect that table, while D and trimming were determined from the DNA. The sample has around 160,000 clones, about nine tenths seen once. The entry originates in a study of blood T cell repertoires in COVID-19. This clonotype was obtained from a human donor in a cohort sampled during active COVID-19. The source material was peripheral blood.

CDR3: CASSLARSYEQYF. Here the CDR3 DNA reads TGCGCCAGCAGCTTGGCCAGATCCTACGAGCAGTACTTC. This rearrangement joins TRBV5-1 to TRBJ2-7; D remains unclear. This CDR3 is built from 13 residues. The germline gives CDR1 SGHRS, CDR2 YFSETQ. Trimming pared 0 bases from V and 1 base from J, leaving 5 bases between.